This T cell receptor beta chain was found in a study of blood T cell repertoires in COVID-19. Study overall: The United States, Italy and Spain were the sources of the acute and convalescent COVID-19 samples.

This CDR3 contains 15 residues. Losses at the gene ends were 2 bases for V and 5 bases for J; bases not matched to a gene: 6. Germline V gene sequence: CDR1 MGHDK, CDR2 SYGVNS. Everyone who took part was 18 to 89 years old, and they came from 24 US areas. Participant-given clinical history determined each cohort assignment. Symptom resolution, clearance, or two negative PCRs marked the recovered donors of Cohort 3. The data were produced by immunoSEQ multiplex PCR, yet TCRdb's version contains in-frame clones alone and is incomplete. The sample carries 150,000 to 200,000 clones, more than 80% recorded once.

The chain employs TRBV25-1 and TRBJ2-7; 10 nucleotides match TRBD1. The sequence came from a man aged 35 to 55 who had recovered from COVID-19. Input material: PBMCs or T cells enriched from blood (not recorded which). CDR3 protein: CASSEGGQGTHEQYF. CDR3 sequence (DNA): TGTGCCAGCAGTGAAGGGGGACAGGGGACCCACGAGCAGTACTTC.